These T cell receptor beta chains were read from a single sample in a study of T cell responses to AZD1222 COVID-19 vaccine. The assay was immunoSEQ multiplex PCR, and TCRdb's table has in-frame clones only and misses some. The data hold some 98,000 clones, with about 88% observed a single time. The specimen was peripheral blood, collected on day 0 of AZD1222 vaccination. These receptors all come from an adult in good health. Each CDR3 is given with its conserved first and last residue. The D gene is left open where the match is weak. Rows may omit the clone size; those that give it use once, few, many or a size class.

V gene	J gene	clone size	D gene	CDR3 protein	CDR3 DNA
TRBV19	TRBJ2-1	.	TRBD2	CASRELAGRDNEQFF	TGTGCCAGTAGGGAACTAGCGGGGCGGGACAATGAGCAGTTCTTC
TRBV9	TRBJ1-2	.	.	CASSLGWGAGFNYGYTF	TGTGCCAGCAGCCTCGGGTGGGGCGCCGGGTTTAACTATGGCTACACCTTC
TRBV7-8	TRBJ2-7	.	.	CASSSRRLGGYEQYF	TGTGCCAGCAGCTCGAGGAGACTAGGGGGCTACGAGCAGTACTTC
TRBV12-3/TRBV12-4	TRBJ1-1	.	.	CAMGFGGTTEAFF	TGTGCCATGGGATTCGGCGGAACTACTGAAGCTTTCTTT
TRBV27	TRBJ2-2	.	.	CASRRQVPTLGELFF	TGTGCCAGCAGACGACAGGTACCGACACTTGGGGAGCTGTTTTTT
TRBV19	TRBJ2-7	.	.	CASRDKPGNEPYEQYF	TGTGCCAGTAGGGACAAGCCGGGAAACGAACCTTACGAGCAGTACTTC
TRBV9	TRBJ2-1	.	.	CASSVVPTWNEQFF	TGTGCCAGCAGCGTAGTACCTACATGGAATGAGCAGTTCTTC
TRBV3-1/TRBV3-2	TRBJ1-5	.	.	CASSQDLSGASQPQHF	TGTGCCAGCAGCCAAGATCTGTCGGGGGCGAGTCAGCCCCAGCATTTT
TRBV6-5	TRBJ1-3	.	.	CASSWGSLSGNTIYF	TGTGCCAGCAGTTGGGGATCCCTTTCTGGAAACACCATATATTTT
TRBV11-1	TRBJ2-2	.	.	CASSLAPGGNRANTGELFF	TGTGCCAGCAGCTTAGCGCCAGGAGGGAACAGGGCGAACACCGGGGAGCTGTTTTTT
TRBV19	TRBJ1-2	.	.	CASSTRQSSLAHYGYTF	TGTGCCAGTAGTACTCGGCAATCGAGCTTAGCCCATTATGGCTACACCTTC
TRBV29-1	TRBJ2-5	.	TRBD2	CSVSTSGQETQYF	TGCAGCGTTTCGACTAGCGGACAAGAGACCCAGTACTTC
TRBV6-5	TRBJ1-1	.	TRBD1	CASSWRQGGEAFF	TGTGCCAGCAGTTGGAGACAGGGAGGTGAAGCTTTCTTT
TRBV7-3	TRBJ1-5	.	.	CASSLNRIIRPQHF	TGTGCCAGCAGCTTAAACAGGATCATCAGGCCCCAGCATTTT
TRBV5-4	TRBJ2-7	once	TRBD2	CASKREGLYEQYF	TGTGCTTCAAAACGGGAGGGGCTTTACGAGCAGTACTTC
TRBV9	TRBJ2-3	.	.	CASSQRLQDTQYF	TGTGCCAGCAGCCAACGATTACAAGATACGCAGTATTTT
TRBV7-9	TRBJ2-7	.	.	CASSFYLTEQYF	TGTGCCAGCAGCTTTTATCTAACCGAGCAGTACTTC
TRBV2	TRBJ1-1	.	TRBD1	CASGGTAFPEAFF	TGTGCCAGCGGCGGGACAGCCTTCCCTGAAGCTTTCTTT
TRBV19	TRBJ1-1	once	TRBD1	CASRLGQGKNTEAFF	TGTGCCAGTAGACTGGGACAGGGGAAGAACACTGAAGCTTTCTTT
TRBV2	TRBJ1-5	.	.	CASSDGYSNQPQHF	TGTGCCAGCAGTGATGGGTATAGCAATCAGCCCCAGCATTTT
TRBV25-1	TRBJ2-5	.	.	CASSELSPGETQYF	TGTGCCAGCAGTGAATTATCTCCCGGGGAGACCCAGTACTTC
TRBV24-1	TRBJ1-1	.	TRBD1	CATSNRGSTEAFF	TGTGCCACCAGCAACAGGGGTAGCACTGAAGCTTTCTTT
TRBV6-2/TRBV6-3	TRBJ2-2	once	.	CASSYPWTSPGELFF	TGTGCCAGCAGTTACCCTTGGACATCACCCGGGGAGCTGTTTTTT
TRBV6-5	TRBJ1-2	.	.	CASRGLLNYGYTF	TGTGCCAGCAGGGGCCTATTGAACTATGGCTACACCTTC
TRBV4-1	TRBJ1-2	.	.	CASSQDRVRYGYTF	TGCGCCAGCAGCCAAGACAGGGTGCGGTATGGCTACACCTTC
TRBV6-5	TRBJ2-5	.	.	CASSYGRGPYKETQYF	TGTGCCAGCAGTTACGGGCGGGGGCCCTATAAAGAGACCCAGTACTTC
TRBV6-4	TRBJ2-1	many	TRBD2	CASSSSGGAERQFF	TGTGCCAGCAGTTCTAGCGGGGGGGCCGAGCGACAGTTCTTC
TRBV19	TRBJ1-1	.	TRBD1	CASTVRQGSSEAFF	TGTGCCAGTACGGTCCGACAGGGATCGTCTGAAGCTTTCTTT
TRBV6-4	TRBJ2-3	.	.	CASSEGGTTTQYF	TGTGCCAGCAGTGAGGGGGGAACCACTACGCAGTATTTT
TRBV19	TRBJ2-1	.	.	CATKGAASYNEQFF	TGTGCCACCAAAGGGGCTGCCTCCTACAATGAGCAGTTCTTC
TRBV5-1	TRBJ1-6	.	.	CASSFRASSYNSPLHF	TGCGCCAGCAGCTTCAGGGCGAGCTCCTATAATTCACCCCTCCACTTT
TRBV6-2/TRBV6-3	TRBJ1-4	.	.	CASSYKGLANEKLFF	TGTGCCAGCAGTTACAAGGGGCTGGCTAATGAAAAACTGTTTTTT
TRBV29-1	TRBJ1-2	once	.	CSGRTDPYGYTF	TGCAGCGGTCGGACGGACCCCTATGGCTACACCTTC
TRBV28	TRBJ1-2	few	.	CASSLSSRRYGYTF	TGTGCCAGCAGTTTATCCTCCCGACGGTACGGCTACACCTTC
TRBV6-5	TRBJ1-2	.	.	CASSYSTGSKGYGYTF	TGTGCCAGCAGTTACTCAACAGGCTCAAAAGGCTATGGCTACACCTTC
TRBV3-1/TRBV3-2	TRBJ2-7	.	.	CASSQGSGTYEQYF	TGTGCCAGCAGCCAAGGATCAGGGACCTACGAGCAGTACTTC
TRBV7-9	TRBJ1-5	.	.	CASSMRPLEPQHF	TGTGCCAGCAGCATGAGGCCCTTAGAGCCCCAGCATTTT
TRBV30	TRBJ1-3	.	.	CAWSKGDPPGNTIYF	TGTGCCTGGAGTAAGGGTGATCCTCCTGGAAACACCATATATTTT
TRBV19	TRBJ1-4	.	TRBD1	CASSMNRGTEKLFF	TGTGCCAGTAGTATGAACAGGGGAACTGAAAAACTGTTTTTT
TRBV23-1	TRBJ1-2	.	TRBD1	CASSHPTGELRGYTF	TGCGCCAGCAGTCATCCCACAGGGGAATTACGGGGCTACACCTTC
TRBV6-2/TRBV6-3	TRBJ1-1	once	.	CASSSVPQSGEAFF	TGTGCCAGCAGTTCTGTCCCACAGTCAGGTGAAGCTTTCTTT
TRBV30	TRBJ1-2	.	TRBD1	CAWRGQGYNYGYTF	TGTGCCTGGAGAGGACAGGGCTATAACTATGGCTACACCTTC
TRBV10-2	TRBJ1-2	.	TRBD1	CASRGTGELNGYTF	TGCGCCAGCAGGGGGACAGGGGAATTGAATGGCTACACCTTC
TRBV19	TRBJ1-6	.	TRBD1	CASSGTEKNSPLHF	TGTGCCAGTAGTGGGACAGAAAAAAATTCACCCCTCCACTTT
TRBV19	TRBJ1-1	.	.	CASSPQEVTEAFF	TGTGCCAGTAGTCCCCAGGAGGTTACTGAAGCTTTCTTT
TRBV7-2	TRBJ2-5	.	TRBD2	CASSLNPGGRETQYF	TGTGCCAGCAGCTTAAACCCGGGGGGGCGAGAGACCCAGTACTTC